These 2 T cell receptor beta chains were sequenced from one sample in a study of human T cells and chemical hapten exposure (dated by TCRdb to the early 2020s). Library preparation attached unique molecular identifiers to individual cDNA molecules for quantitative, reproducible TCR counting. TCRdb's own reprocessing of the public reads used fastp at Q25 and MiXCR and kept productive beta chains. Rows with a matching CDR3 protein are joined into one entry that keeps the most common DNA and genes. Across this sample there are approximately 3,500 distinct CDR3 sequences, with 45% to 55% seen only once. The ten biggest clones cover under 6.5% of the sample. In light of the paper, this sample's treatment or condition label describes: therapeutic diphenylcyclopropenone sensitization with weekly scalp DPC. Material: whole blood, obtained before DPC sensitization or 2, 6, or about 24 weeks after (not recorded which). The receptors come from an adult with alopecia areata. Some clones in this sample may be carry-over from other donors' samples. This table probably holds off-target reads from a library built for another chain.

This clonotype is a singleton in its sample. The chain links TRBV7-2 to TRBJ2-7; D might be TRBD1 (6 bases). The germline V gene has CDR1 SGHTA and CDR2 FQGNSA. The CDR3 is 16 amino acids. V lost 5 bases, J lost 7 bases, and 24 bases lay in between. The CDR3 loop is CASSAETGHLNGEQYF. The CDR3 region has the DNA TGTGCCAGCAGCGCCGAAACGGGACACCTCAACGGGGAGCAGTACTTC.

This chain uses TRBV7-2 with TRBJ2-5; D gene unclear. Between the trimmed V and J ends, which lost 0 bases and 4 bases, there was a span of 6 bases. Germline CDR1 reads SGHTA; CDR2 reads FQGNSA. The CDR3 is 13 residues long. The CDR3: CASSLASGETQYF. The CDR3 nucleotides read TGTGCCAGCAGCTTAGCGTCGGGAGAGACCCAGTACTTC. The entire variable domain, with the rest obtained from reference TRBV7-2 and TRBJ2-5, is as follows: GAGVSQSPSNKVTEKGKDVELRCDPISGHTALYWYRQSLGQGLEFLIYFQGNSAPDKSGLPSDRFSAERTGGSVSTLTIQRTQQEDSAVYLCASSLASGETQYFGPGTRLLVL.